This T cell receptor (beta chain) was documented in a study of T cell responses to AZD1222 COVID-19 vaccine. On this clone: The antigen is not known.

The CDR3 length is 12 residues. V was trimmed by 0 bases and J by 7 bases, leaving 9 bases between them. Germline assignment: CDR1 GTSNPN and CDR2 SVGIG (reference sequence). Study-level findings and limits: Repertoire collection took place solely once the T cell response had peaked. Across spike, vaccine-associated CD4 TCRs were found, dominant at 160-218 and 743-854.

Method: immunoSEQ multiplex PCR; TCRdb's copy keeps in-frame clones and lacks some. The sample records 95,000 to 100,000 clones, just over 90% being singletons. This sample comprised peripheral blood, obtained on day 0 of AZD1222 vaccination. The chain links TRBV30 to TRBJ1-2; no definite D call. This TCR came from an adult in good health. As DNA, the CDR3 is TGTGCCTGGAGTGTACAGCCTTCTGGCTACACCTTC. Translation: CAWSVQPSGYTF.